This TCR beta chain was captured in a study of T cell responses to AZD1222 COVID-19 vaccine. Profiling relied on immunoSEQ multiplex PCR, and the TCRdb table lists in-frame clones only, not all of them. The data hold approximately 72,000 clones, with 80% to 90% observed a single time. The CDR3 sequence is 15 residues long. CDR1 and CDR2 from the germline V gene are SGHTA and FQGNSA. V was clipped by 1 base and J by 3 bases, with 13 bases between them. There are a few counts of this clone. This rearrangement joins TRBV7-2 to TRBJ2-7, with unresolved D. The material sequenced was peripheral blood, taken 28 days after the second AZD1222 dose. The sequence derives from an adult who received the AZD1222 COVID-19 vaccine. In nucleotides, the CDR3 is TGTGCCAGCAGCTTAGAGGTGGCCTTGGGCTACGAGCAGTACTTC. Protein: CASSLEVALGYEQYF.